This T cell receptor (beta chain) stems from a study of blood T cell repertoires in COVID-19. J gave up 3 bases and V 3 bases, and 4 bases lay outside the gene matches. Germline V CDR1 and CDR2: MNHEY, SVGEGT. The CDR3 length is 14 residues. Libraries were prepared by immunoSEQ multiplex PCR; TCRdb keeps only in-frame clonotypes and omits some of them. Among about 100,000 clones, 88% were seen once, and the ten largest hold 5%. The source material was peripheral blood. The chain couples TRBV6-2 or TRBV6-3 to TRBJ2-7; 8 bases map to TRBD1. The receptor's source is a human donor in a cohort sampled during active COVID-19. The CDR3 is CASSYYDRGYEQYF. DNA of the CDR3: TGTGCCAGCAGTTATTACGACAGGGGCTACGAGCAGTACTTC.